This T cell receptor (beta chain) was recorded in a study of blood T cells in healthy people across ages. Findings and limits, study-wide: Conclusively comparing naive with antigen-experienced cells was impossible with unsorted PBMCs. The study lacked donor CMV status, which possibly confounded expanded clonotype changes.

Next came a second PCR, run for about 7 to 12 cycles, which used a sample-barcoded 5' primer along with a J-beta primer mix. TCRdb independently ran MiXCR on the 5' RACE reads; one entry per CDR3 protein. The data show fewer than 750,000 distinct CDR3 sequences, with around half seen just once and just under 25% held by the top ten. V lost 6 bases, J lost 8 bases, and 11 bases lay in between. The CDR3 is 12 amino acids. The germline V gene has CDR1 SGHTA and CDR2 FQGNSA. As concerns this clonotype: What it recognizes is unknown.

Isolation yielded PBMCs, at least 6.5 million per sample, in every case. The TCR sequence derives from a man aged 80 or over in good health. This chain joins TRBV7-2 and TRBJ2-1, with D hard to call. Sequencing was carried out using blood. The CDR3 loop reads CASRLGVDEQFF. In DNA form, the CDR3 reads TGTGCCAGCAGGCTAGGTGTCGATGAGCAGTTCTTC.